Presented here are 22 T cell receptor beta chains from one specimen sequenced in a study of blood T cells in healthy people across ages (dated by TCRdb to between 2015 and 2017). Libraries were prepared through 5' RACE. A second about 7 to 12 cycle PCR used a sample-barcoded 5' primer and a J-beta primer mix. TCRdb applied fastp at Q25 and MiXCR to the public reads, then kept only in-frame beta chains. Rows are combined by CDR3 protein, so each entry shows the most common genes and DNA. For this sample the table gives over 1,500,000 distinct CDR3 sequences, of which about two fifths were detected only once. Under 30% of the sample belongs to the ten largest clones. The sequenced sample consisted of blood. All receptors come from a human donor in good health.

This clonotype was recorded many times. The chain has TRBV4-2 and TRBJ2-6; tentative D call: TRBD2 (5 bases). V lost 2 bases and J lost 3, with 8 bases in between. The CDR3 is 15 residues long. From germline, CDR1 is LGHNA and CDR2 YNFKEQ. In DNA, the CDR3 is TGTGCCAGCAGCCAATCACGGGGTGGGGCCAACGTCCTGACTTTC. Its protein is CASSQSRGGANVLTF.

There are a few counts of this clonotype. The chain carries TRBV14 and TRBJ1-3; no clear D gene. This CDR3 is 15 amino acids long. CDR1 is SGHDN and CDR2 is FVKESK in the germline V gene. V was pared by 1 base and J by 0 bases, with 7 bases between. The CDR3 spells CASSQASYSGNTIYF. The CDR3 bases are TGTGCCAGCAGCCAAGCGAGTTACTCTGGAAACACCATATATTTT. The variable domain in full, with the rest retrieved from reference TRBV14 and TRBJ1-3, is EAGVTQFPSHSVIEKGQTVTLRCDPISGHDNLYWYRRVMGKEIKFLLHFVKESKQDESGMPNNRFLAERTGGTYSTLKVQPAELEDSGVYFCASSQASYSGNTIYFGEGSWLTVV.

V and J are TRBV6-6 and TRBJ2-7; 9 nucleotides align to TRBD1. With 7 bases clipped from V and 0 bases from J, the junction kept 4 bases outside the gene matches. Germline CDR1 MNHNY, CDR2 SVGAGI (reference sequence). The CDR3 is made up of 14 amino acids. The CDR3 reads CASNGQGSSYEQYF. CDR3 coding DNA: TGTGCCAGCAACGGACAGGGGAGCTCCTACGAGCAGTACTTC.

The chain has TRBV29-1 and TRBJ1-4, with 8 bases that match TRBD1. This CDR3 contains 15 residues. The V gene's germline CDR1 is SQVTM and CDR2 ANQGSEA. With V trimmed by 1 base and J by 7 bases, 8 bases remained unmatched. CDR3 protein: CSVEVGRTGSEKLFF. As DNA, the CDR3 is TGCAGCGTTGAAGTGGGGCGGACAGGGTCTGAAAAACTGTTTTTT. Full variable domain (remainder filled in from reference TRBV29-1 and TRBJ1-4): SAVISQKPSRDICQRGTSLTIQCQVDSQVTMMFWYRQQPGQSLTLIATANQGSEATYESGFVIDKFPISRPNLTFSTLTVSNMSPEDSSIYLCSVEVGRTGSEKLFFGSGTQLSVL.

This chain connects TRBV5-1 to TRBJ2-4, with D possibly TRBD1 on 5 matching bases. The DNA matches TRBJ2-7 better at its end, which makes the J call doubtful. Per germline, CDR1 SGHRS and CDR2 YFSETQ. This CDR3 has 14 residues. CDR3 nucleotide sequence: TGCGCCAGCAGCTTGATGGGCAGGGCGAACGAGCAGTACTTC. Translating gives CASSLMGRANEQYF.

This clonotype was seen a handful of times. The chain recombines TRBV12-3 or TRBV12-4 with TRBJ2-7; TRBD1 aligns across 7 bases. The CDR3 is 13 residues long. V dropped 3 bases and J dropped 5; count of bases not matched to a gene: 4. This CDR3 reads CASSFFGQDEQYF. The CDR3 DNA reads TGTGCCAGCAGTTTTTTCGGACAGGACGAGCAGTACTTC.

This clonotype showed up many times. V usage is TRBV7-2 and J usage is TRBJ2-7, with TRBD1 matching 12 bases. This CDR3 region has 15 residues. The trim removed 5 bases at V and 5 bases at J, leaving 7 bases unmatched. Germline V gene lookup returns CDR1 SGHTA and CDR2 FQGNSA. DNA of the CDR3: TGTGCCAGCAGCCCAGGGGGACAGGGGGCAGACGAGCAGTACTTC. Protein product: CASSPGGQGADEQYF. Full variable domain (outside the CDR3, taken from reference TRBV7-2 and TRBJ2-7): GAGVSQSPSNKVTEKGKDVELRCDPISGHTALYWYRQSLGQGLEFLIYFQGNSAPDKSGLPSDRFSAERTGGSVSTLTIQRTQQEDSAVYLCASSPGGQGADEQYFGPGTRLTVT.

The chain is built from TRBV29-1 and TRBJ1-2; TRBD1 matches at 8 bases. The CDR3 contains 12 residues. With V trimmed by 7 bases and J by 8 bases, 9 bases remained unmatched. Per germline, CDR1 SQVTM and CDR2 ANQGSEA. CDR3 loop: CSAGQEEKGYTF. CDR3 DNA: TGCAGCGCGGGACAGGAAGAAAAGGGCTACACCTTC.

Points on this clonotype: Compared with germline, one end of the junction differs, possibly owing to a read error. This sequence joins TRBV7-2 and TRBJ1-4; tentative D call: TRBD1 (6 bases). The CDR3 is 16 residues long. Germline CDR1 reads SGHTA; CDR2 reads FQGNSA. The CDR3 sequence: CASSLVGGGANEKLFF. Written as DNA, the CDR3 is TGTGCCAGCAGTTTAGTGGGAGGGGGTGCTAATGAAAAACTGTTTTTT.

J is TRBJ2-7 and V is TRBV28; 7 bases are a match to TRBD1. Germline V CDR1 and CDR2: MDHEN, SYDVKM. This CDR3 spans 13 amino acids. J gave up 5 bases and V 6 bases, and 7 bases lay outside the gene matches. CDR3 loop: CASRLSGGNEQYF. Written as DNA, the CDR3 is TGTGCCAGCAGGCTTTCAGGGGGTAACGAGCAGTACTTC.

This clonotype was found a few times. This sequence joins TRBV6-1 and TRBJ2-1; TRBD1 aligns across 8 bases. Germline V gene lookup returns CDR1 MNHNS and CDR2 SASEGT. CDR3 length equals 13 residues. With 3 bases clipped from V and 9 bases from J, the junction kept 4 bases outside the gene matches. Written as DNA, the CDR3 is TGTGCCAGCAGTGAGACAGGGGTCGGTGAGCAGTTCTTC. Protein product: CASSETGVGEQFF.

This clonotype was counted only a few times. V is TRBV4-3 and J is TRBJ2-5; 10 bases are a match to TRBD2. Looked up from germline, CDR1 is LGHNA and CDR2 is YSLEER. The CDR3 length is 17 residues. V lost 4 bases to trimming and J lost 5 bases; unmatched junction nucleotides: 13. CDR3 residues: CASSPSPAGGPVETQYF. CDR3 DNA: TGCGCCAGCAGCCCCTCCCCAGCGGGGGGGCCGGTGGAGACCCAGTACTTC.

This clonotype was recorded once. CDR3 region: CASSDLAGQQETQYF. The DNA of the CDR3 is TGCGCCAGCAGTGACCTAGCGGGGCAACAAGAGACCCAGTACTTC. The V gene is TRBV5-1, the J gene TRBJ2-5; 9 bases match TRBD2. Germline lookup yields CDR1 SGHRS and CDR2 YFSETQ. Germline trimming cut 5 bases from V and 2 bases from J; bases unmatched to any gene: 7. The CDR3 contains 15 residues. Supplemented by reference TRBV5-1 and TRBJ2-5, the full variable domain reads KAGVTQTPRYLIKTRGQQVTLSCSPISGHRSVSWYQQTPGQGLQFLFEYFSETQRNKGNFPGRFSGRQFSNSRSEMNVSTLELGDSALYLCASSDLAGQQETQYFGPGTRLLVL.

This clonotype occurred a few times. The chain links TRBV28 to TRBJ2-4; D uncertain. The CDR3 consists of 13 residues. Germline values: CDR1 MDHEN, CDR2 SYDVKM. V was trimmed by 6 bases and J by 9 bases, leaving 15 bases between them. CDR3 sequence (DNA): TGTGCCAGCAGGCCAACGGCAGGTGCCATTCAGTACTTC. It codes for CASRPTAGAIQYF. Looking up the rest from reference TRBV28 and TRBJ2-4 gives the full variable domain: DVKVTQSSRYLVKRTGEKVFLECVQDMDHENMFWYRQDPGLGLRLIYFSYDVKMKEKGDIPEGYSVSREKKERFSLILESASTNQTSMYLCASRPTAGAIQYFGAGTRLSVL.

The gene calls are TRBV7-2 and TRBJ2-1; maybe TRBD2 (7 bases). The CDR3 length is 16 residues. CDR1 SGHTA and CDR2 FQGNSA come from the germline V gene. The V end was cut by 5 bases, the J end by 5 bases, with 19 bases between. The CDR3 region is CASSLPGRGAHNEQFF. As DNA, the CDR3 is TGTGCCAGCAGCCTCCCCGGACGGGGGGCCCACAATGAGCAGTTCTTC.

The CDR3: CASSYHQRGRDEQFF. For the CDR3, the DNA is TGTGCCAGCAGTTACCATCAGCGGGGGAGAGATGAGCAGTTCTTC. The rearrangement joins TRBV6-2 or TRBV6-3 to TRBJ2-1, with TRBD2 identical over 8 bases. The length of the CDR3 is 15 residues. Trimming removed 2 bases from V and 8 bases from J; junction bases left unmatched: 8. Germline-derived CDR1 and CDR2 are MNHEY and SVGEGT.

This clonotype came up a few times. This chain connects TRBV5-1 to TRBJ2-5, with D unclear. The DNA end is a closer match to TRBJ2-7, so the J assignment may be wrong. Germline V gene data show CDR1 as SGHRS and CDR2 as YFSETQ. CDR3 length: 13 residues. As DNA, the CDR3 is TGCGCCAGCAGCTTGTACCCTATATACGAGCAGTACTTC. It is translated as CASSLYPIYEQYF.

The CDR3 region has the DNA TGTGCCAGCGGAGTAGGAGAGGGGCTAGCCAAAAACATTCAGTACTTC. It codes for CASGVGEGLAKNIQYF. The chain has TRBV6-5 and TRBJ2-4; D could derive from TRBD1 or TRBD2 (5 bases each). CDR1 is MNHEY, CDR2 SVGAGI, per germline. The CDR3 has 16 amino acids. V was cut by 8 bases and J by 0 bases, with 17 bases left in between.

The rearrangement links TRBV12-3 or TRBV12-4 to TRBJ2-3; possibly TRBD2 for D (6 bases). The V end lost 6 bases, the J end lost 2 bases, and 15 bases lay between the germline ends. The CDR3 sequence is 15 residues long. The CDR3 DNA is TGTGCCAGCAGCGCGGGACTGAGCGACACAGATACGCAGTATTTT. Translation: CASSAGLSDTDTQYF.

The count of this clonotype is one. This chain uses TRBV6-2 or TRBV6-3 with TRBJ2-7; 10 bases line up with TRBD2. Germline V lookup: CDR1 MNHEY, CDR2 SVGEGT. CDR3 length: 14 amino acids. The ends lost 4 bases at V and 5 bases at J; junction bases unmatched: 5. The CDR3 sequence: CASSSLAGMNEQYF. In DNA, the CDR3 is TGTGCCAGCAGTTCACTAGCGGGGATGAACGAGCAGTACTTC.

The CDR3 DNA sequence: TGTGCCAGCAGCCGCTCGGATCGAGAACAGGAGACCCAGTACTTC. This translates into CASSRSDREQETQYF. This chain uses TRBV12-3 or TRBV12-4 with TRBJ2-5; D unresolved. The CDR3 length is 15 residues. With 6 bases removed from V and 5 bases from J, the gap between germline ends came to 19 bases.

The V gene is TRBV7-9, the J gene TRBJ1-2; no reliable D call. Germline V gene data show CDR1 as SEHNR and CDR2 as FQNEAQ (reference sequence). The CDR3 consists of 15 residues. With 6 bases removed from V and 4 bases from J, the gap between germline ends came to 18 bases. CDR3 nucleotides: TGTGCCAGCAGTCTCGGGGTAGGGTTCGGCTATGGCTACACCTTC. Translation gives CASSLGVGFGYGYTF.